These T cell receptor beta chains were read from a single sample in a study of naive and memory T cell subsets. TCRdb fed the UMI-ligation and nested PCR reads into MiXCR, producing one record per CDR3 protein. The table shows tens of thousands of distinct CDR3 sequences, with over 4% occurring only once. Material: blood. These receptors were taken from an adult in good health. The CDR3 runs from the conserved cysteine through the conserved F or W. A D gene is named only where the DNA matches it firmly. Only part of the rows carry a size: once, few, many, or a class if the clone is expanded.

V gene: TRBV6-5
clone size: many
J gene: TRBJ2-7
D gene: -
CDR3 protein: CASTFGDEQYF
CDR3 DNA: TGTGCCAGCACATTCGGGGACGAGCAGTACTTC

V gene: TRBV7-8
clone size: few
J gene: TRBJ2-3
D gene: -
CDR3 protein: CASSLGRTGVPTDTQYF
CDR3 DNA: TGTGCCAGCAGCTTAGGACGTACGGGAGTGCCCACAGATACGCAGTATTTT

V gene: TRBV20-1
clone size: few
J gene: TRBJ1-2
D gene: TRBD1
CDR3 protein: CSASPGTGVRDTF
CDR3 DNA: TGCAGTGCTAGCCCCGGGACAGGGGTTCGCGACACCTTC

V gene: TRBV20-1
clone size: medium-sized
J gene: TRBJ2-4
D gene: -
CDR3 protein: CSASQAGQGKNIQYF
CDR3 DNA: TGCAGTGCTAGTCAGGCGGGGCAGGGGAAAAACATTCAGTACTTC

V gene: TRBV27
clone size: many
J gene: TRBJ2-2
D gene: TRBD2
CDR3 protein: CASSLLGLVSGELFF
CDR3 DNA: TGTGCCAGCAGCTTACTCGGACTAGTTTCCGGGGAGCTGTTTTTT

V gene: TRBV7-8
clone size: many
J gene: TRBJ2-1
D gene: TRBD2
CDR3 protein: CASSRRTSGTNNEQFF
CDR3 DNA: TGTGCCAGCAGCCGCCGGACTAGCGGGACGAACAATGAGCAGTTCTTC

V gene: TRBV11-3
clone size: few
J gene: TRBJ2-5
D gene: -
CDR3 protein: CASSLGGGETQYF
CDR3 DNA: TGTGCCAGCAGCTTAGGGGGAGGCGAGACCCAGTACTTC

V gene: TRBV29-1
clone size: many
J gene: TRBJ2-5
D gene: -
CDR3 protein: CSVDEEGETQYF
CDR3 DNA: TGCAGTGTTGACGAGGAAGGAGAGACCCAGTACTTC

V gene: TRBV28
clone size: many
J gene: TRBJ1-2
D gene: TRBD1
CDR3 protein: CASRSTGGYGYTF
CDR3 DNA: TGTGCCAGCAGGTCGACAGGGGGCTATGGCTACACCTTC

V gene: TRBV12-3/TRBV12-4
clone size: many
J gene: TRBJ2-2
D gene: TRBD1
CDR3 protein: CASSGTGTNTGELFF
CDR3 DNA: TGTGCCAGCAGCGGGACAGGGACGAACACCGGGGAGCTGTTTTTT

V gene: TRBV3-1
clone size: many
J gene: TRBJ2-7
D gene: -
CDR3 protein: CASSQDTLQRREQYF
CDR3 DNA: TGTGCCAGCAGCCAAGATACCCTCCAGCGACGGGAGCAGTACTTC

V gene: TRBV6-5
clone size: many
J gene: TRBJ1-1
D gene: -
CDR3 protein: CASSYSRTEAFF
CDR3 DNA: TGTGCCAGCAGTTACAGCCGCACTGAAGCTTTCTTT

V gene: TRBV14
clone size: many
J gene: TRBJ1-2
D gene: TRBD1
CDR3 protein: CASSRYRGSNYGYTF
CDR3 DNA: TGTGCCAGCAGCCGCTACAGGGGGTCCAACTATGGCTACACCTTC

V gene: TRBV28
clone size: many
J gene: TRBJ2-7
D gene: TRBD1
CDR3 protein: CATRDRALSYEQYF
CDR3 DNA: TGTGCCACCAGGGACAGGGCCCTATCCTACGAGCAGTACTTC

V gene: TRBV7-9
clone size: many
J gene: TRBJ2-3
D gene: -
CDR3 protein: CASSFGLSTDTQYF
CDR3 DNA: TGTGCCAGCAGCTTTGGGTTGAGCACAGATACGCAGTATTTT

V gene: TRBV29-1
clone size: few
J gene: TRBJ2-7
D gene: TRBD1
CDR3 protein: CSVAGGDEQYF
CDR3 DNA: TGCAGCGTTGCAGGGGGCGACGAGCAGTACTTC

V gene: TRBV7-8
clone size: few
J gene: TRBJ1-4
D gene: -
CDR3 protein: CASSLRFISPRRNEKLFF
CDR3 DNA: TGTGCCAGCAGCTTACGTTTTATTTCCCCAAGGAGGAATGAAAAACTGTTTTTT

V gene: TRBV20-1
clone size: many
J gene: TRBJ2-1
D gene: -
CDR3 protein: CSARDGGSDYNEQFF
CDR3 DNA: TGCAGTGCTAGAGATGGCGGTAGCGACTACAATGAGCAGTTCTTC

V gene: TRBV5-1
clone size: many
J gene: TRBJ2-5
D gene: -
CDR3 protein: CASSLVNGGGQETQYF
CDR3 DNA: TGCGCCAGCAGCTTGGTCAACGGGGGCGGCCAAGAGACCCAGTACTTC

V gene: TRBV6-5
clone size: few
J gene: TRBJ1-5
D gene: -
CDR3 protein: CASSYSSYPPGVQVINQPQHF
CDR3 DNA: TGTGCCAGCAGTTACTCGAGCTACCCCCCCGGGGTACAGGTTATCAATCAGCCCCAGCATTTT

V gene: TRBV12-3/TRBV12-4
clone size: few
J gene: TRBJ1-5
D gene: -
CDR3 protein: CASSWGWAGQPQHF
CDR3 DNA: TGTGCCAGCAGTTGGGGGTGGGCCGGGCAGCCCCAGCATTTT

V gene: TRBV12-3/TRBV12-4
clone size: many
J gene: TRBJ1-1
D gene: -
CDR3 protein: CASSPIMNTEAFF
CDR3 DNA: TGTGCCAGCAGTCCTATCATGAACACTGAAGCTTTCTTT

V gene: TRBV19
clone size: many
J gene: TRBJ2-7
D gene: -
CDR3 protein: CASSGGPYEQYF
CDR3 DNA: TGTGCCAGTAGTGGGGGCCCCTACGAGCAGTACTTC

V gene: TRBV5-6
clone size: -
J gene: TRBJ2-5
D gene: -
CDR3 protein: CASSPQGHQETQYF
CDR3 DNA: TGTGCCAGCAGCCCGCAGGGACACCAAGAGACCCAGTACTTC

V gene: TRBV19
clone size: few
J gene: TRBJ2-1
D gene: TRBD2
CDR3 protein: CASSISGSSYEQFF
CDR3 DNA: TGTGCCAGTAGTATTAGCGGGAGTAGTTATGAGCAGTTCTTC

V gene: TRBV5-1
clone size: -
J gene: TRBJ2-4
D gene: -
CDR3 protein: CASSLDPSDIQYF
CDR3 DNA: TGCGCCAGCAGCTTGGACCCTAGCGACATTCAGTACTTC

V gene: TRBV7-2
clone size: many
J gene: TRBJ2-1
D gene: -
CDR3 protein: CASSSPFSNEQFF
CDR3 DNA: TGTGCCAGCAGCTCTCCCTTCAGCAATGAGCAGTTCTTC

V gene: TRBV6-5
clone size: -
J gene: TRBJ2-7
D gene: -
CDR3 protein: CASSYSSQKSKPDEQYF
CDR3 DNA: TGTGCCAGCAGTTACTCGAGTCAGAAGTCGAAGCCGGACGAGCAGTACTTC

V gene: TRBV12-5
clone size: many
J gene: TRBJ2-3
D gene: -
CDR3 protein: CASGLGGGAGTDTQYF
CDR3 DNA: TGTGCTAGTGGTTTGGGCGGGGGCGCGGGTACAGATACGCAGTATTTT

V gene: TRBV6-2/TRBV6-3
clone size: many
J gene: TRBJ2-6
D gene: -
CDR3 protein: CASSPSRVGGANVLTF
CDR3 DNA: TGTGCCAGCAGTCCAAGCCGGGTCGGTGGGGCCAACGTCCTGACTTTC

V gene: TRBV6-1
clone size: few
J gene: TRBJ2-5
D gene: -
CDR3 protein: CASSVMTSQETQYF
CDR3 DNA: TGTGCCAGCAGTGTTATGACTAGCCAAGAGACCCAGTACTTC